This T cell receptor (beta chain) was found in a study of T-cell memory formation after mild COVID-19. Study in general: TCR clusters were largely donor specific. Study-level results: Pre-infection memory showed some responding clones, and this suggested that cross-reactive memory joined. The study found contracting CD4+ clones mainly in CM and EM and contracting CD8+ clones in EMRA. Clones that shrank (day 15 to 85) were balanced CD4/CD8, whereas later expanders leaned CD4+.

This CDR3 comprises 17 residues. Deletions cut 7 bases from V and 2 bases from J, with 21 bases between. Germline V lookup: CDR1 MNHEY, CDR2 SVGAGI. TCRdb independently ran MiXCR on the 5' RACE reads; one entry per CDR3 protein. This table holds approximately 560,000 distinct CDR3 sequences, roughly 17% found once. This clonotype showed up just a few times. Its cognate antigen is unknown. The rearrangement links TRBV6-5 to TRBJ1-3, with a tentative D call TRBD1 (5 bases). The clonotype was recovered from an adult woman who had mild COVID-19 (a few samples of this study predate the infection). Cell type and time point are not known. The sample was PBMCs or a T cell subset sorted from them (not recorded which). The chain's CDR3 is CASKPLGRQGTGNTIYF. CDR3 nucleotide sequence: TGTGCCAGCAAACCCTTAGGGCGGCAGGGAACTGGAAACACCATATATTTT.